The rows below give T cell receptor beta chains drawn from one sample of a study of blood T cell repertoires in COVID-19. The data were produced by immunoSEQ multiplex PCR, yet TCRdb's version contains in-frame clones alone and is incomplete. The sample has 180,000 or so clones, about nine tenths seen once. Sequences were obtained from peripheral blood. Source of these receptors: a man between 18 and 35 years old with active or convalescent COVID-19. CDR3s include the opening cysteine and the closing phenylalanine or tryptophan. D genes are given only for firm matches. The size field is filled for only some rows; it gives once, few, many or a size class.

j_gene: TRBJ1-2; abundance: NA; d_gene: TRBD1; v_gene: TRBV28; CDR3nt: TGTGCCAGCAGTCCCTCGGACAGGGAAAATGGCTACACCTTC; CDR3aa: CASSPSDRENGYTF
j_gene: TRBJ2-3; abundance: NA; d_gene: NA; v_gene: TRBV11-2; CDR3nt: TGTGCCAGCAGCTTAGGGACTAGCACAGATACGCAGTATTTT; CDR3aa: CASSLGTSTDTQYF
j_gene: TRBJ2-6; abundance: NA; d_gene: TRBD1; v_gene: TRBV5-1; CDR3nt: TGCGCCAGCAGCTACGGTCCCTACCGGGACAGGTTCCGCTCTGGGGCCAACGTCCTGACTTTC; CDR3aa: CASSYGPYRDRFRSGANVLTF
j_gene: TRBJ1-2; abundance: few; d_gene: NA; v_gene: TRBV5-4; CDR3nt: TGTGCCAGCAGCTTAAGCACTTCTAACTATGGCTACACCTTC; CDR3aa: CASSLSTSNYGYTF
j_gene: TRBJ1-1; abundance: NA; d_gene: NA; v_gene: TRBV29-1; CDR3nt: TGCAGCGGGGGGAGCAGGGGGAACACTGAAGCTTTCTTT; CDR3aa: CSGGSRGNTEAFF
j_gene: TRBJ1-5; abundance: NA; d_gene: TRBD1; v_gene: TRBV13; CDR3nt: TGTGCCAGCAGCTTAGGGACAGGGGGCAATAGCAATCAGCCCCAGCATTTT; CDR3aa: CASSLGTGGNSNQPQHF
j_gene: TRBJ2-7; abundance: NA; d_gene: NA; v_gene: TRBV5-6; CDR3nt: TGTGCCAGCAGCTTGTCCCCTAGCCTCGAGCAGTACTTC; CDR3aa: CASSLSPSLEQYF
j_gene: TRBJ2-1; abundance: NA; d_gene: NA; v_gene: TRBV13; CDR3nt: TGTGCCAGCAGCTTAGGGAGGAACTACTACAATGAGCAGTTCTTC; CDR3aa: CASSLGRNYYNEQFF
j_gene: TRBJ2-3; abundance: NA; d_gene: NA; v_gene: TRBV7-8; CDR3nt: TGTGCCAGCAGCTTAGCGTTACAGGGTGGGGCAGATACGCAGTATTTT; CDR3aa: CASSLALQGGADTQYF
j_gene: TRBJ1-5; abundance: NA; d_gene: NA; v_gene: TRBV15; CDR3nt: TGTGCCACCAGCTATGGGGGGGCTACTCAGCCCCAGCATTTT; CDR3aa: CATSYGGATQPQHF
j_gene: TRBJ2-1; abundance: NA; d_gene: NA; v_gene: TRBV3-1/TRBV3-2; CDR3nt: TGTGCCAGCAGCCATATCAATGAGCAGTTCTTC; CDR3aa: CASSHINEQFF
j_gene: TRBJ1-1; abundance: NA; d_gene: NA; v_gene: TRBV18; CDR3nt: TGTGCCAGCTCACGACTGGGTACTGAAGCTTTCTTT; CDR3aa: CASSRLGTEAFF
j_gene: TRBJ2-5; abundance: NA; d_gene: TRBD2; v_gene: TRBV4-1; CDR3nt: TGCGCCAGCAGCCAAGATCTAGCGGGGACCCAAGAGACCCAGTACTTC; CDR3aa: CASSQDLAGTQETQYF
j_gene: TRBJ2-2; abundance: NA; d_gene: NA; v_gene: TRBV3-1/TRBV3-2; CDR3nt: TGTGCCAGCAGCCTGTGGGGGCAGGGGTTGGCCGGGGAGCTGTTTTTT; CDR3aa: CASSLWGQGLAGELFF
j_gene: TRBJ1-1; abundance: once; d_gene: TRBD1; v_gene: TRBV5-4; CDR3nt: TGTGCCAGCAGCTTGGGGGGACAGGGGCGGTATGCTTTCTTT; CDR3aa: CASSLGGQGRYAFF
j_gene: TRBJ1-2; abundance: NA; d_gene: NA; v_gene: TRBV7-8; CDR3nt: TGTGCCAGCAGCGTAGGAGGAGGGAATGGCTACACCTTC; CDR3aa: CASSVGGGNGYTF
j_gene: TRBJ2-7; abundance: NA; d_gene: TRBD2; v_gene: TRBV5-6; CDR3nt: TGTGCCAGCAGCTCGGTGACTAGCGGGAATCACGAGCAGTACTTC; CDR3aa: CASSSVTSGNHEQYF
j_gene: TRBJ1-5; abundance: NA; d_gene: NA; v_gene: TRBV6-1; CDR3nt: TGTGCCAGCAGTGAAGGGGCAGGTTATCAGCCCCAGCATTTT; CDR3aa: CASSEGAGYQPQHF
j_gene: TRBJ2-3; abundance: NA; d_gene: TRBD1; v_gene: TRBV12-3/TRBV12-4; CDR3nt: TGTGCCAGCAGTCGACAGGGTCCAGATACGCAGTATTTT; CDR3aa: CASSRQGPDTQYF
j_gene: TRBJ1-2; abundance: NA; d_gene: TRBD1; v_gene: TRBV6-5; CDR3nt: TGTGCCAGCAGTTACATGACAGGGGGCAGTGTCGATGGCTACACCTTC; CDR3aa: CASSYMTGGSVDGYTF
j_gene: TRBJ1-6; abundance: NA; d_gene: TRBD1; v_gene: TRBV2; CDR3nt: TGTGCCAGCACAGGGACAGCTGATTCACCCCTCCACTTT; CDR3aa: CASTGTADSPLHF
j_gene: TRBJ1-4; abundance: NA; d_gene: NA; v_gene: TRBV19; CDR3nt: TGTGCCAGTAACGACCTCCGGGGTGAAAAACTGTTTTTT; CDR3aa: CASNDLRGEKLFF
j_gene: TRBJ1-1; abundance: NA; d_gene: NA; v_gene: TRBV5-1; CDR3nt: TGCGCCAGCAGCTTGTATAGGACACGGAACATGAACACTGAAGCTTTCTTT; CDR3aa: CASSLYRTRNMNTEAFF
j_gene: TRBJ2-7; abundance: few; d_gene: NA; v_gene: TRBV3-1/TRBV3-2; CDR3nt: TGTGCCAGCAGCCAAGGAATAACTTACTCCTACGAGCAGTACTTC; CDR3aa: CASSQGITYSYEQYF
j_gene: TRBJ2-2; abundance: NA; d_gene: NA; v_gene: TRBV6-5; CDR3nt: TGTGCCAGCAGTTTTGGGGCGACGGGCACCGGGGAGCTGTTTTTT; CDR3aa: CASSFGATGTGELFF
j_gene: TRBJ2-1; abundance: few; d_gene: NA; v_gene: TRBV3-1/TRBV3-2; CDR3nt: TGTGCCAGCAGGTTACAGGTGGGTGAGCAGTTCTTC; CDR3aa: CASRLQVGEQFF
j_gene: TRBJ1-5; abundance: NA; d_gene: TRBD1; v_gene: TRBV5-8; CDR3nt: TGTGCCAGCAGCTCCGGGACAGGCCCCAGGCAGCCCCAGCATTTT; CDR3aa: CASSSGTGPRQPQHF
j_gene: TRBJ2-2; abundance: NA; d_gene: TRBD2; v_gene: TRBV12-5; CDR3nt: TGTGCTAGTGGTTTGGGCGGGAGGGCCATCGGGGAGCTGTTTTTT; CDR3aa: CASGLGGRAIGELFF
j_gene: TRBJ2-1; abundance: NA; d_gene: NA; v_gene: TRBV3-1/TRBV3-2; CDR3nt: TGTGCCAGCAGCCCAGAGGTGAGGAAGTACAATGAGCAGTTCTTC; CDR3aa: CASSPEVRKYNEQFF
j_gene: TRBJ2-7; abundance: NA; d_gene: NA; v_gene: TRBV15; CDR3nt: TGTGCCACCAGCAGAGAAGGCGGCTACGAGCAGTACTTC; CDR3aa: CATSREGGYEQYF
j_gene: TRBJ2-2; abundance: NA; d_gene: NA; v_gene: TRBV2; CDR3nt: TGTGCCAGCAGCTTCAGGGGTACCGGGGAGCTGTTTTTT; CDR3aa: CASSFRGTGELFF
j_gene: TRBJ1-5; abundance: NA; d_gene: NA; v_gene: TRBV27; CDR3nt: TGTGCCAGCACCGAAAGGGGTGGCAATCAGCCCCAGCATTTT; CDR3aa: CASTERGGNQPQHF
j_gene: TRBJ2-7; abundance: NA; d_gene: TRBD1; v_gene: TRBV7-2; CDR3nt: TGTGCCAGCAGCTCACGCACCCCAGGGGGATCCCAGGACTTC; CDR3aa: CASSSRTPGGSQDF
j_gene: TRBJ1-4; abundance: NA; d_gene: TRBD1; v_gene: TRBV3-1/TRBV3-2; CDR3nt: TGTGCCAGCCGAGGGACAGGGTGGACTAATGAAAAACTGTTTTTT; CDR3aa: CASRGTGWTNEKLFF
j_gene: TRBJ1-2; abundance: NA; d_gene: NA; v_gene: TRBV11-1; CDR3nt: TGTGCCAGCAGCTTCGCGGGTAACTATGGCTACACCTTC; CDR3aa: CASSFAGNYGYTF
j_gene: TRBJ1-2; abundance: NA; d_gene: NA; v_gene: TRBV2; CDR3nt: TGTGCCAGCAGTGGACTCAGTTACTATGGCTACACCTTC; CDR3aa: CASSGLSYYGYTF
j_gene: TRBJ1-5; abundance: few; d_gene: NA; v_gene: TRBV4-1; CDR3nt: TGCGCCAGCAGCCAAGAACCGTGGACGGGGGGAGGCAATCAGCCCCAGCATTTT; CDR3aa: CASSQEPWTGGGNQPQHF
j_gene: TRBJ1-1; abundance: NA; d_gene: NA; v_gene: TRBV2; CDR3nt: TGTGCCAGCAGTGAATACTGGTCCAACACTGAAGCTTTCTTT; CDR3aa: CASSEYWSNTEAFF
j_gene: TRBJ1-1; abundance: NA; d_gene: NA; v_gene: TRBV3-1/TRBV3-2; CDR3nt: TGTGCCAGCAGCGTAGGTTTGGGACAGAACACTGAAGCTTTCTTT; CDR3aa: CASSVGLGQNTEAFF
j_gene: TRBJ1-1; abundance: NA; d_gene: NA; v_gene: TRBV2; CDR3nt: TGTGCCAGCAGCCCAAGGGACATCCCTGAAGCTTTCTTT; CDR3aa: CASSPRDIPEAFF
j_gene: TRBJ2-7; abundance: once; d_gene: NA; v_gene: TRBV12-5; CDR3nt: TGTGCTAGTGGTACATACACCTACGAGCAGTACTTC; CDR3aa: CASGTYTYEQYF
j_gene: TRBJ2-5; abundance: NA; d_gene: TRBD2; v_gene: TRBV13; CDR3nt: TGTGCCAGCAGCTTCGGTTCTAGCGGCCAAGAGACCCAGTACTTC; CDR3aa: CASSFGSSGQETQYF
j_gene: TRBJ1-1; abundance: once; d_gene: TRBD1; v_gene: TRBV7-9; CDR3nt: TGTGCCAGCAGCCCCCGGGACAGGGGCGAGGTCCCTGAAGCTTTCTTT; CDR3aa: CASSPRDRGEVPEAFF
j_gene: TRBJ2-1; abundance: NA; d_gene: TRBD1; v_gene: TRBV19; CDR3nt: TGTGCCAGTAGTACCTCAGGGGGCGATGAGCAGTTCTTC; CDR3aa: CASSTSGGDEQFF
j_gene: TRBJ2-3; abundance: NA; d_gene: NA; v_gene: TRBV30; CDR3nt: TGTGCCTGGGTAACTGCCGATACGCAGTATTTT; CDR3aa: CAWVTADTQYF
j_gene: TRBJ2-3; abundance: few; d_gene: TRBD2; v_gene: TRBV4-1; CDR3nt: TGCGCCAGCAGCCAAGAGGGGAGCGGGGGGGCGCCTGGTGGAGATACGCAGTATTTT; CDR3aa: CASSQEGSGGAPGGDTQYF
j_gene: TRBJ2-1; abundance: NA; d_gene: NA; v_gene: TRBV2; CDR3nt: TGTGCCAGCAGTGAAGTATCCACTAGAAACTACAATGAGCAGTTCTTC; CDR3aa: CASSEVSTRNYNEQFF
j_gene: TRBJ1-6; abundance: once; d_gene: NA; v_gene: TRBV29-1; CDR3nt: TGCAGCGTTGATTTGGGGAGGGGAAATTCACCCCTCCACTTT; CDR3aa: CSVDLGRGNSPLHF
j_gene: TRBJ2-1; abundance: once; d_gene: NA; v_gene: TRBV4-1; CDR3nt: TGCGCCAGCAGCCAAGTTGAGATCCACTCCTACAATGAGCAGTTCTTC; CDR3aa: CASSQVEIHSYNEQFF
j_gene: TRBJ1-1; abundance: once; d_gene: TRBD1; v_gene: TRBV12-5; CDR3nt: TGTGCTAGTGGTTTGGGAACCGGGACAGGGGTTAACACTGAAGCTTTCTTT; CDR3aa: CASGLGTGTGVNTEAFF
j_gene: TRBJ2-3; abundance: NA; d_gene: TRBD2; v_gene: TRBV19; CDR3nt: TGTGCCAGTAGTTTAAGCGGGGGTCACACAGATACGCAGTATTTT; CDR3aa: CASSLSGGHTDTQYF
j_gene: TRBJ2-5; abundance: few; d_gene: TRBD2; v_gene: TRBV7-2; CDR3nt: TGTGCCAGCAGCTTAGGTAGCGGGGGCCTCCAAGAGACCCAGTACTTC; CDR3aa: CASSLGSGGLQETQYF
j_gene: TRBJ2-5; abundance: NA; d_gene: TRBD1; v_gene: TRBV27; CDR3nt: TGTGCCAGCAGTGCTCGAACAGGGGGGGAGACCCAGTACTTC; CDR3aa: CASSARTGGETQYF